This is a list of T cell receptor beta chains from one sample in a study of T cells in Graves' hyperthyroidism and ophthalmopathy. TCRdb processed the multiplex PCR reads anew with MiXCR; each CDR3 protein has one entry. The sample holds roughly 800,000 distinct CDR3 sequences, approximately 40% seen once. Sequenced sample: blood. These TCRs come from a man between 18 and 29 years old with Graves' hyperthyroidism. The CDR3 runs from the conserved cysteine through the conserved F or W. Some rows have no size entry. The others give once, few or many, or a class for an expanded clone.

v_gene: TRBV10-3
abundance: NA
CDR3aa: CAISDGGRDYGYTF

v_gene: TRBV10-3
abundance: NA
CDR3aa: CAISSGPYEQYF

v_gene: TRBV29-1
abundance: many
CDR3aa: CSVDRGFGIFF

v_gene: TRBV19
abundance: many
CDR3aa: CASSIGGQTYGYTF

v_gene: TRBV6-5
abundance: few
CDR3aa: CASSYSRQAYYGYTF

v_gene: TRBV10-3
abundance: NA
CDR3aa: CAVGRKNNSPLHF

v_gene: TRBV13
abundance: few
CDR3aa: CASSRRTDTYEQYF

v_gene: TRBV20-1
abundance: few
CDR3aa: CSAVRGSSGVKEQYF

v_gene: TRBV20-1
abundance: few
CDR3aa: CSARAGASETEAFF

v_gene: TRBV7-9
abundance: NA
CDR3aa: CASSGVPDSTEAFF

v_gene: TRBV12-3/TRBV12-4
abundance: few
CDR3aa: CASSVGFDTIYF